The rows below give T cell receptor beta chains drawn from one sample of a study of sequential checkpoint blockade in melanoma. Some clones are missing from TCRdb's copy, which holds only in-frame ones; the method was immunoSEQ multiplex PCR. Of 7,500 to 8,500 clones in the sample, around 20% were seen once. Here the sequenced sample was tumor tissue (inferred from file names), taken from a patient given nivolumab and ipilimumab in sequence. These receptors all stem from a human donor with melanoma. Each CDR3 is given with its conserved first and last residue. A D gene is named only where the DNA matches it firmly. Size tells how often a clone was seen (once, few, many) or the class of an expanded clone, and some rows leave it out.

TRBJ2-3 - - TRBV19 CASSSSGVTDTQYF TGTGCCAGTAGTTCGTCGGGAGTTACAGATACGCAGTATTTT
TRBJ2-2 - - TRBV9 CASSVLRGELFF TGTGCCAGCAGCGTATTGAGGGGGGAGCTGTTTTTT
TRBJ2-7 few TRBD1 TRBV4-1 CASSQGGTGLYEQYF TGCGCCAGCAGCCAAGGCGGGACAGGCCTATACGAGCAGTACTTC
TRBJ2-1 - - TRBV15 CATSRDESRGSSYNEQFF TGTGCCACCAGCAGAGATGAGTCGCGGGGTAGCTCCTACAATGAGCAGTTCTTC
TRBJ1-6 medium-sized - TRBV11-3 CASSLGSGADNSPLHF TGTGCCAGCAGCTTGGGTTCAGGGGCCGATAATTCACCCCTCCACTTT
TRBJ2-3 few - TRBV6-8 CASGEGAYTTLKSTDTQYF TGTGCCAGCGGGGAAGGGGCCTACACTACCCTTAAGAGCACAGATACGCAGTATTTT
TRBJ2-7 few - TRBV15 CATRPDWGGVSVGEQYF TGTGCCACCAGGCCGGACTGGGGCGGGGTGTCTGTAGGCGAGCAGTACTTC
TRBJ1-4 - - TRBV6-8 CASGGFGNGEKLFF TGTGCCAGCGGGGGATTTGGGAATGGAGAAAAACTGTTTTTT
TRBJ2-7 many TRBD2 TRBV11-3 CASRYPSGGLGEQYF TGTGCCAGCAGATACCCTAGCGGGGGCCTCGGGGAGCAGTACTTC
TRBJ1-1 - - TRBV19 CASKPGVSMNTEAFF TGTGCCAGCAAACCAGGGGTTTCCATGAACACTGAAGCTTTCTTT
TRBJ2-7 - - TRBV19 CALGGRGYEQYF TGTGCCCTGGGTGGGCGGGGCTACGAGCAGTACTTC
TRBJ2-7 - - TRBV6-8 CASSYSARSANEQYF TGTGCCAGCAGTTACTCGGCCCGAAGCGCTAACGAGCAGTACTTC
TRBJ1-1 many - TRBV11-3 CASSLTISDREAFF TGTGCCAGCAGCTTAACTATCTCCGACCGTGAAGCTTTCTTT
TRBJ1-1 - - TRBV6-8 CASSYSEQGTDPEAFF TGTGCCAGCAGTTACTCCGAGCAGGGGACTGACCCTGAAGCTTTCTTT
TRBJ2-7 few - TRBV11-3 CASSPRRRQRLGQYF TGTGCCAGCAGCCCCCGTCGACGGCAGCGATTAGGGCAGTACTTC
TRBJ2-7 few - TRBV30 CAWEAALSGQSYEQYF TGTGCCTGGGAAGCCGCTTTAAGCGGCCAATCCTACGAGCAGTACTTC
TRBJ1-4 - - TRBV30 CAWSVRGGNEKLFF TGTGCCTGGAGTGTACGGGGAGGTAATGAAAAACTGTTTTTT
TRBJ2-1 few TRBD2 TRBV5-1 CASSLGPELAGVGEQFF TGCGCCAGCAGCTTGGGTCCGGAACTAGCGGGAGTTGGCGAGCAGTTCTTC
TRBJ2-2 - - TRBV29-1 CSVLVISNANTGELFF TGCAGCGTTTTAGTGATATCTAACGCGAACACCGGGGAGCTGTTTTTT
TRBJ2-3 - TRBD1 TRBV10-2 CASSPGQGTDTQYF TGCGCCAGCAGTCCCGGACAGGGCACAGATACGCAGTATTTT
TRBJ2-2 - - TRBV6-8 CASREWVGDTGELFF TGTGCCAGCAGGGAGTGGGTGGGAGACACCGGGGAGCTGTTTTTT
TRBJ2-3 - - TRBV29-1 CSVDGGITDTQYF TGCAGCGTTGACGGCGGAATCACAGATACGCAGTATTTT
TRBJ2-1 - - TRBV18 CASSEIDPGIGLYNEQFF TGTGCCAGCTCAGAGATCGACCCCGGTATCGGGCTGTACAATGAGCAGTTCTTC
TRBJ1-1 - - TRBV29-1 CSVELQARNTEAFF TGCAGCGTTGAGTTGCAAGCGAGGAACACTGAAGCTTTCTTT
TRBJ1-1 medium-sized - TRBV6-8 CATDNSPEMNTEAFF TGTGCCACCGATAACTCCCCAGAAATGAACACTGAAGCTTTCTTT
TRBJ1-1 many - TRBV11-3 CASSLSPGQGGNTEAFF TGTGCCAGCAGCTTATCGCCCGGCCAGGGAGGGAACACTGAAGCTTTCTTT
TRBJ2-5 - TRBD2 TRBV19 CASSQRGPETQYF TGTGCCAGTAGCCAGCGGGGGCCAGAGACCCAGTACTTC
TRBJ2-1 - TRBD1 TRBV11-3 CASSLGTGYNEQFF TGTGCCAGCAGCCTGGGGACAGGCTACAATGAGCAGTTCTTC
TRBJ2-1 - - TRBV23-1 CASSQDAAGPYNEQFF TGCGCCAGCAGTCAAGACGCGGCAGGGCCATACAATGAGCAGTTCTTC
TRBJ2-2 many TRBD1 TRBV11-3 CASRKDRGTTNTGELFF TGTGCCAGCAGAAAGGACAGGGGTACTACGAACACCGGGGAGCTGTTTTTT
TRBJ1-1 few - TRBV6-7 CASSPWCTEAFF TGTGCCAGCAGTCCCTGGTGCACTGAAGCTTTCTTT
TRBJ2-3 medium-sized TRBD2 TRBV6-8 CAVSGVSADTQYF TGTGCCGTGAGCGGGGTCAGTGCAGATACGCAGTATTTT
TRBJ1-4 - - TRBV12-5 CASGLGGQREKLFF TGTGCTAGTGGTTTGGGGGGGCAGAGGGAAAAACTGTTTTTT